This record looks at one T cell receptor (beta chain) sequence and its context. What it binds is unknown. The data belong to a study of T cell responses to AZD1222 COVID-19 vaccine. Study outcomes and limitations: Clonal diversity may have been underestimated in mostly white British donors. The study identified only five to seven AZD1222 recipients as seropositive at baseline. Across spike, vaccine-associated CD4 TCRs were found, dominant at 160-218 and 743-854. Receipt of two AZD1222 doses was followed by a rise in Spike-specific TCR breadth and depth.

Here immunoSEQ multiplex PCR was the method, and the copy in TCRdb shows in-frame clones only, minus some. The sample lists some 90,000 clones, around 90% occurring once. Trimming removed 1 base from V and 3 bases from J; junction bases left unmatched: 6. Looked up from germline, CDR1 is SGHRS and CDR2 is YFSETQ. This CDR3 is built from 16 residues. The TCR comes from an adult in good health. The sequencing here drew on peripheral blood, taken on day 0 of MenACWY control vaccination. The chain has TRBV5-1 and TRBJ2-5; TRBD2 agrees at 10 bases. CDR3 bases: TGCGCCAGCAGCTTGCTCCCTAGCGGGGGTGAAGAGACCCAGTACTTC. As protein: CASSLLPSGGEETQYF.